These 23 T cell receptor beta chains were all obtained from the same sample, sequenced in a study of early T cells in non-severe SARS-CoV-2 infection. Via MiXCR, TCRdb re-called the 5' RACE reads, giving one row per CDR3 protein. The sample yields around 44,000 distinct CDR3 sequences, 7.7% seen once. The specimen was whole blood. The origin of the receptors is an adult who was a healthcare worker with PCR-confirmed SARS-CoV-2 infection or an uninfected control (not recorded which).

There are many counts of this clonotype. The gene calls are TRBV18 and TRBJ1-5; TRBD1 aligns across 7 bases. The CDR3 loop spans 13 amino acids. V dropped 8 bases and J dropped 7; count of bases not matched to a gene: 8. Looked up from germline, CDR1 is KGHSH and CDR2 is LQKENI. CDR3 in amino acids: CASLVDRNQPQHF. CDR3 nucleotide sequence: TGTGCCAGCCTGGTGGACAGGAACCAGCCCCAGCATTTT. Supplemented by reference TRBV18 and TRBJ1-5, the full variable domain reads NAGVMQNPRHLVRRRGQEARLRCSPMKGHSHVYWYRQLPEEGLKFMVYLQKENIIDESGMPKERFSAEFPKEGPSILRIQQVVRGDSAAYFCASLVDRNQPQHFGDGTRLSIL.

This clonotype came up many times. The V gene is TRBV12-3 or TRBV12-4, the J gene TRBJ1-5, with D possibly being TRBD1 (6 bases). The CDR3 is 16 amino acids. V shed 6 bases and J shed 0 bases, with 15 bases lying between them. The CDR3 sequence: CASRSGQSYSNQPQHF. CDR3 DNA: TGTGCCAGCAGATCCGGACAGTCTTATAGCAATCAGCCCCAGCATTTT.

The chain is built from TRBV20-1 and TRBJ1-6; D gene ambiguous. This CDR3 is built from 18 residues. Germline CDR1 reads DFQATT; CDR2 reads SNEGSKA (reference sequence). The V gene lost 1 base and the J gene lost 0 bases, with 16 bases spanning the gap. CDR3 amino acids: CSARGLIYPSSYNSPLHF. CDR3 DNA: TGCAGTGCTAGAGGTTTGATTTACCCGAGCTCCTATAATTCACCCCTCCACTTT.

In this sample, this clonotype turned up many times. The CDR3 coding sequence is TGTGCCTGGGCCTTACAGTCTGGAAACACCATATATTTT. It specifies CAWALQSGNTIYF. The rearrangement joins TRBV30 to TRBJ1-3; D gene uncertain. The CDR3 has 13 amino acids. The ends were cut back, 5 bases at V and 1 base at J, with 9 bases in the middle. From germline, CDR1 is GTSNPN and CDR2 SVGIG (reference sequence).

This clonotype was seen many times. V usage is TRBV4-3 and J usage is TRBJ2-3; unclear D gene. Per the germline V gene, CDR1 is LGHNA and CDR2 is YSLEER. V was pared by 1 base and J by 2 bases, with 10 bases between. The CDR3 totals 15 residues. CDR3 in amino acids: CASSQGQSNTDTQYF. The CDR3 bases are TGCGCCAGCAGCCAAGGGCAGAGTAACACAGATACGCAGTATTTT.

This clonotype is medium-sized by share. The chain uses TRBV20-1 and TRBJ2-3; 8 bases match TRBD2. The germline V gene encodes CDR1 DFQATT and CDR2 SNEGSKA (reference sequence). The CDR3 length is 13 residues. With V trimmed by 7 bases and J by 5 bases, 8 bases remained unmatched. CDR3 residues: CSVRGGFRDTQYF. In nucleotides, the CDR3 is TGCAGTGTGCGCGGGGGGTTCAGAGATACGCAGTATTTT.

There are a few counts of this clonotype. This chain uses TRBV20-1 with TRBJ1-6; TRBD1 is a possible D gene (5 bases). Trimming cost V 0 bases and J 10 bases, with 13 bases left between them. The CDR3 sequence is 14 residues long. The V gene's germline CDR1 is DFQATT and CDR2 SNEGSKA (reference sequence). In nucleotides, the CDR3 is TGCAGTGCTAGAGATGACAGAACGAGGTCACCCCTCCACTTT. This codes for CSARDDRTRSPLHF.

The table lists this clonotype with many counts. This chain links TRBV6-5 with TRBJ1-6; D remains ambiguous. This CDR3 has 13 residues. Germline V gene data show CDR1 as MNHEY and CDR2 as SVGAGI. The ends were cut back, 6 bases at V and 6 bases at J, with 9 bases in the middle. This CDR3 is CASSLDSNSPLHF. CDR3 DNA: TGTGCCAGCAGCCTGGATTCTAATTCACCCCTCCACTTT.

This clonotype was counted many times. The chain recombines TRBV11-2 with TRBJ2-1; TRBD1 might be the D (6 bases). V was clipped by 6 bases and J by 7 bases, with 19 bases between them. This CDR3 has 15 residues. CDR1 and CDR2 from the germline V gene are SGHAT and FQNNGV. The CDR3 region is CASRETGTLSNEQFF. The DNA of the CDR3 is TGTGCCAGCAGGGAGACAGGTACCCTATCGAATGAGCAGTTCTTC.

Note on this clonotype: One end of the junction varies from germline; a read error may be responsible. The rearrangement links TRBV7-9 to TRBJ2-3, with TRBD2 matching 7 bases. Germline CDR1 reads SEHNR; CDR2 reads FQNEAQ (reference sequence). The CDR3 is 14 amino acids. The CDR3 DNA reads as TGTGCCAGCAGCACGCGGGGGAGCAAAGATACGCAGTATTTT. This encodes CASSTRGSKDTQYF.

This clonotype was seen ten or more times. The V call is TRBV29-1, the J call TRBJ2-2; the match to TRBD2 covers 8 bases. This CDR3 region has 17 residues. Germline assignment: CDR1 SQVTM and CDR2 ANQGSEA. After removal of 0 bases from V and 2 bases from J, the junction contained 8 bases not matched to a gene. DNA of the CDR3: TGCAGCGTTGAAGATCGGGAGGGGCCGGTTAACACCGGGGAGCTGTTTTTT. Translating gives CSVEDREGPVNTGELFF.

The V gene is TRBV9, the J gene TRBJ2-7; D uncertain. Per the germline V gene, CDR1 is SGDLS and CDR2 is YYNGEE. V was cut by 0 bases and J by 2 bases, with 12 bases left in between. This CDR3 is 15 amino acids long. This CDR3 is CASSVDGIPPYEQYF. In DNA, the CDR3 is TGTGCCAGCAGCGTAGACGGAATTCCCCCCTACGAGCAGTACTTC.

The V gene is TRBV12-5, the J gene TRBJ1-2, with D unclear. V lost 6 bases and J lost 2, with 10 bases in between. Germline V gene sequence: CDR1 LGHNT, CDR2 FRNRAP. The CDR3 is made up of 13 amino acids. CDR3 residues: CASGTGSNYGYTF. CDR3 nucleotides: TGTGCTAGTGGAACGGGCAGCAACTATGGCTACACCTTC.

This clonotype was detected a few times. The chain joins TRBV30 to TRBJ2-1; TRBD1 matches at 8 bases. The J segment lost 2 bases and the V segment lost 2 bases, leaving 5 bases of the junction unmatched. This CDR3 contains 15 residues. From germline, CDR1 is GTSNPN and CDR2 SVGIG (reference sequence). In DNA, the CDR3 is TGTGCCTGGAGTATCAGGGGGCCCCCCTACAATGAGCAGTTCTTC. Its protein product is CAWSIRGPPYNEQFF.

The table lists this clonotype with many counts. The genes are TRBV27 and TRBJ1-1, with a tentative D call TRBD1 (6 bases). V was cut by 2 bases and J by 4 bases, with 8 bases left in between. Germline V gene data show CDR1 as MNHEY and CDR2 as SMNVEV (reference sequence). CDR3 length: 13 amino acids. The CDR3 nucleotides read TGTGCCAGCAGTTTACTCAGGGGCACTGAAGCTTTCTTT. It yields the protein CASSLLRGTEAFF.

This clonotype was observed a handful of times. The J gene is TRBJ2-5, the V gene TRBV12-3 or TRBV12-4; D unclear. The V end lost 1 base, the J end lost 1 base, and 7 bases lay between the germline ends. This CDR3 has 14 residues. The CDR3 bases are TGTGCCAGCAGTTTAGGGCGGACCCAAGAGACCCAGTACTTC. It translates to CASSLGRTQETQYF.

The chain recombines TRBV5-4 with TRBJ1-1, with D possibly TRBD1 on 5 matching bases. The CDR3 is 15 residues long. Germline V gene sequence: CDR1 SGHNT, CDR2 YYREEE (reference sequence). Trimming removed 4 bases at V and 11 bases at J, with 24 bases between. The CDR3 is CASSSQGIGVSGAFF. CDR3 DNA sequence: TGTGCCAGCAGCAGCCAGGGAATTGGAGTGTCGGGTGCTTTCTTT.

This clonotype was found many times. J is TRBJ1-1 and V is TRBV7-9; no reliable D call. CDR3 length equals 14 residues. V shed 1 base and J shed 4 bases, with 10 bases lying between them. Germline-derived CDR1 and CDR2 are SEHNR and FQNEAQ (reference sequence). CDR3 sequence (DNA): TGTGCCAGCAGCTTAGTGGGCCGCCTCACTGAAGCTTTCTTT. Protein sequence: CASSLVGRLTEAFF.

This clonotype was recorded at least ten times. The chain uses TRBV29-1 and TRBJ1-1, with a tentative D call TRBD1 (5 bases). With 0 bases removed from V and 1 base from J, the gap between germline ends came to 15 bases. Germline V gene lookup returns CDR1 SQVTM and CDR2 ANQGSEA. The CDR3 extends over 16 amino acids. The CDR3 loop reads CSVEEWGEGPNTEAFF. DNA for the CDR3: TGCAGCGTTGAAGAGTGGGGAGAGGGGCCGAACACTGAAGCTTTCTTT.

This clonotype was observed at least ten times. The rearrangement links TRBV28 to TRBJ2-1; possible D gene TRBD2, 7 bases. Germline lookup yields CDR1 MDHEN and CDR2 SYDVKM. The CDR3 has 16 residues. With 3 bases removed from V and 1 base from J, the gap between germline ends came to 13 bases. In DNA form, the CDR3 reads TGTGCCAGCAGTTTTGGGGGGGCGCAATCCTACAATGAGCAGTTCTTC. It codes for CASSFGGAQSYNEQFF.

This clonotype showed up many times. This rearrangement joins TRBV4-3 to TRBJ1-6; D uncertain. V was pared by 1 base and J by 8 bases, with 9 bases between. Germline-derived CDR1 and CDR2 are LGHNA and YSLEER. This CDR3 has 14 amino acids. The DNA of the CDR3 is TGCGCCAGCAGCCAAGGTGGTCAGTATTCACCCCTCCACTTT. Its translation is CASSQGGQYSPLHF.

This clonotype was detected ten times or more. The V call is TRBV20-1, the J call TRBJ2-4, with 7 bases fitting TRBD1. Germline V gives CDR1 DFQATT, CDR2 SNEGSKA (reference sequence). Unmatched junction bases numbered 7, after V lost 6 bases and J lost 2 bases. The CDR3 runs to 14 residues. For the CDR3, the DNA is TGCAGTGCGACAGGGTTCCGGTCCAAAAACATTCAGTACTTC. It translates to CSATGFRSKNIQYF.

The table lists this clonotype with a few counts. The chain couples TRBV7-9 to TRBJ1-1, with unresolved D. The germline V gene encodes CDR1 SEHNR and CDR2 FQNEAQ (reference sequence). This CDR3 has 14 residues. V lost 2 bases, J lost 6 bases, and 13 bases lay in between. The CDR3 coding sequence is TGTGCCAGCAGCTTACCTGGCACCGGAGCTGAAGCTTTCTTT. This codes for CASSLPGTGAEAFF.